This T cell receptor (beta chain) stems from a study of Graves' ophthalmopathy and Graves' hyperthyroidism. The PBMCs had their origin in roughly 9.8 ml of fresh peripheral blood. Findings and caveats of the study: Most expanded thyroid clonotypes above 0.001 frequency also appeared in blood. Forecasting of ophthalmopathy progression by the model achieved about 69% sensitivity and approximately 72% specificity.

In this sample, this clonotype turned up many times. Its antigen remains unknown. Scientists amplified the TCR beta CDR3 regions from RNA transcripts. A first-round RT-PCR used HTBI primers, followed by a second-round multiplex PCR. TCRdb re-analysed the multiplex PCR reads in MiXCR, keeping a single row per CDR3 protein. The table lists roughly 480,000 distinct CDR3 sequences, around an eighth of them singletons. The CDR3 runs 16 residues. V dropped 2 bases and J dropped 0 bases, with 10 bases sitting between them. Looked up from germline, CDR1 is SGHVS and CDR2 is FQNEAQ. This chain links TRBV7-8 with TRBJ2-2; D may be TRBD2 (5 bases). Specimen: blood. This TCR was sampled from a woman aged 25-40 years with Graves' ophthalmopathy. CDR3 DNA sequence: TGTGCCAGCAGCTTACGTAGCGTAGCGAACACCGGGGAGCTGTTTTTT. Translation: CASSLRSVANTGELFF.